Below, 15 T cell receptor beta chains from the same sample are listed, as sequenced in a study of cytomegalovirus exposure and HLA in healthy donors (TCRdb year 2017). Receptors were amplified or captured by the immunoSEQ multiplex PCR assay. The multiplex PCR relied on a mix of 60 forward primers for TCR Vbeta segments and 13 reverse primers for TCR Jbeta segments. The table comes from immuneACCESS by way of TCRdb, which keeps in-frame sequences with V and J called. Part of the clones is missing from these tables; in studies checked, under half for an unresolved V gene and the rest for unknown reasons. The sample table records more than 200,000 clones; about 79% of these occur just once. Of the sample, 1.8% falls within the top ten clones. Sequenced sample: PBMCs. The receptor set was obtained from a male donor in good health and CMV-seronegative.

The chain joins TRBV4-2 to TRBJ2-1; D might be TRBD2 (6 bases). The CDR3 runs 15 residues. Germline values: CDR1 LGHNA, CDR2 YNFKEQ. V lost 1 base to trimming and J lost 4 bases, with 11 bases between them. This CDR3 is CASSQGWGDYNEQFF. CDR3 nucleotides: TGTGCCAGCAGCCAAGGTTGGGGGGATTACAATGAGCAGTTCTTC.

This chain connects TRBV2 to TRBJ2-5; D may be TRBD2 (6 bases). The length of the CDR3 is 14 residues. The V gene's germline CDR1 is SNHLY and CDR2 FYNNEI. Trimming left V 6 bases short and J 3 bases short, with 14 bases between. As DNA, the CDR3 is TGTGCCAGCAGCGGATATGGGGGGAAAGAGACCCAGTACTTC. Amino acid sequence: CASSGYGGKETQYF.

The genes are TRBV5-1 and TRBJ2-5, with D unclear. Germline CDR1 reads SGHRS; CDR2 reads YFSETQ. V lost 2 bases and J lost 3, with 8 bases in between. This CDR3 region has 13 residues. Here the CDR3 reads CASSFSIEETQYF. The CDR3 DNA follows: TGCGCCAGCAGCTTTAGTATCGAAGAGACCCAGTACTTC.

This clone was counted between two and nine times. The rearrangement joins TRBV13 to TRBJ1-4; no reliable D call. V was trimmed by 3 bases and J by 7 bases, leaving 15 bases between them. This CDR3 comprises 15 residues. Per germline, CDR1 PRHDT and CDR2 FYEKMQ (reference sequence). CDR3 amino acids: CASSFSSYRGEKLFF. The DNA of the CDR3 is TGTGCCAGCAGCTTTTCGTCCTACCGGGGTGAAAAACTGTTTTTT.

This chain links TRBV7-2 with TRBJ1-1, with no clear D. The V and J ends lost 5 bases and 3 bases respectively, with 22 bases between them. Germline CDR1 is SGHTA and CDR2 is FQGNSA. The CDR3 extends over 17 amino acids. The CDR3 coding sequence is TGTGCCAGCAGCGGAGCCGTCGCCGGGGTGGGCGACACTGAAGCTTTCTTT. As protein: CASSGAVAGVGDTEAFF.

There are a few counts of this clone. The CDR3: CASSPGGLAAYEQYF. In DNA, the CDR3 is TGTGCCAGCAGCCCCGGGGGACTAGCGGCGTACGAGCAGTACTTC. The genes are TRBV9 and TRBJ2-7, with 11 bases matching TRBD2. The CDR3 contains 15 residues. CDR1 SGDLS and CDR2 YYNGEE come from the germline V gene. The J segment lost 4 bases and the V segment lost 4 bases, leaving 7 bases of the junction unmatched.

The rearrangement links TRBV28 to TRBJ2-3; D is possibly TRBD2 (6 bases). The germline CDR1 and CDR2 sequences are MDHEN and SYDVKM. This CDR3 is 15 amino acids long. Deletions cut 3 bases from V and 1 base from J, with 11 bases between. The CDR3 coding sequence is TGTGCCAGCAGTTTGTGGGAGGAGGGCACAGATACGCAGTATTTT. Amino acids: CASSLWEEGTDTQYF.

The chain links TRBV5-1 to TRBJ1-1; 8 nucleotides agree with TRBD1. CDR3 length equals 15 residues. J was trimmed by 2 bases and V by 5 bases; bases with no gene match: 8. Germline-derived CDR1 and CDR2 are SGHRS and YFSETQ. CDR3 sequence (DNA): TGCGCCAGCAGTTTCGCCGGGACAGGAAACACTGAAGCTTTCTTT. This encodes CASSFAGTGNTEAFF.

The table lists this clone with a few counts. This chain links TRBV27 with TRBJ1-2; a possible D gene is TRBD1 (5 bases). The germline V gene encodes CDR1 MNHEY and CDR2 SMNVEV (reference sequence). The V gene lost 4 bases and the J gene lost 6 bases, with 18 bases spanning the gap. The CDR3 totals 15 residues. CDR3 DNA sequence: TGTGCCAGCAGTTCTCAGGGTTCTTATCGCAATGGCTACACCTTC. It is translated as CASSSQGSYRNGYTF.

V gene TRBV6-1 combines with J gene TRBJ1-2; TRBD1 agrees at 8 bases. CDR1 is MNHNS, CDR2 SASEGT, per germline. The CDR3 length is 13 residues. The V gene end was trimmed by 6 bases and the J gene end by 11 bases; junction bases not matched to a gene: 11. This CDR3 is CASRAPGQDQYTF. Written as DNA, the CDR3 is TGTGCCAGCAGAGCCCCGGGACAGGATCAATACACCTTC.

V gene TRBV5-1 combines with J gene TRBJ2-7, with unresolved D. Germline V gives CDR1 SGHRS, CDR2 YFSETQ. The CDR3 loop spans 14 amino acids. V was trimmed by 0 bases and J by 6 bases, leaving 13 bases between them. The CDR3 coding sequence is TGCGCCAGCAGCTTGGGTGGGCCCGTGGCCGAGCAGTACTTC. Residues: CASSLGGPVAEQYF.

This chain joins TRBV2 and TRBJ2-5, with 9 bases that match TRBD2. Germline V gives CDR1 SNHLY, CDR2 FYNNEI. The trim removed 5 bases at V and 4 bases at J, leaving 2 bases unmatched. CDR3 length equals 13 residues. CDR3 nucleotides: TGTGCCAGCAGTCCGGGACTAGCAGAGACCCAGTACTTC. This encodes CASSPGLAETQYF.

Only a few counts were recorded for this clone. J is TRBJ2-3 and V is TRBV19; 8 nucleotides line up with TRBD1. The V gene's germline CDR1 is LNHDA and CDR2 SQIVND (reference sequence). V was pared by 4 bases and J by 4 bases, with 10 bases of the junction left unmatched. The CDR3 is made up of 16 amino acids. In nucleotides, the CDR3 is TGTGCCAGTAGTACCATAACAGGGGGAGGATCAGATACGCAGTATTTT. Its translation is CASSTITGGGSDTQYF.

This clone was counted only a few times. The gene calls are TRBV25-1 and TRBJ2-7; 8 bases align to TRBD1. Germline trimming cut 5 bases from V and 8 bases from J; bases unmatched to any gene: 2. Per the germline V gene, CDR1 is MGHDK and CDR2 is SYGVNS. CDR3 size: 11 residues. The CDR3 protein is CASSQGAQQYF. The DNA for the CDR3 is TGTGCCAGCAGTCAGGGGGCGCAGCAGTACTTC.

Here the CDR3 DNA reads TGTGCCAGCAGCACACGCGGGGGGCGGTGGGACACTGAAGCTTTCTTT. The encoded protein is CASSTRGGRWDTEAFF. V gene TRBV7-8 combines with J gene TRBJ1-1; possibly TRBD1 for D (6 bases). V was shortened by 5 bases and J by 3 bases, with 19 bases between the two germline ends. Germline CDR1 is SGHVS and CDR2 is FQNEAQ. The CDR3 length is 16 residues.